This T cell receptor (beta chain) emerged from a study of T-cell reconstitution after alpha-beta-depleted transplantation in children. The V end was cut by 1 base, the J end by 7 bases, with 10 bases between. Germline V lookup: CDR1 DFQATT, CDR2 SNEGSKA (reference sequence). The CDR3 length is 13 residues. Construction of the TCRbeta library involved unique molecular identifiers. TCRdb fed the PCR reads into MiXCR, producing one record per CDR3 protein. Of hundreds of thousands of distinct CDR3 sequences in the sample, roughly 15% were seen once. The sample consisted of PBMCs from the stem cell graft donor, taken from the stem cell graft. The clonotype originates from a human donor who donated a stem cell graft to a child with acute myeloid leukemia. The V call is TRBV20-1, the J call TRBJ1-4; D is undetermined. This CDR3 reads CSARGLRSEKLFF. As DNA, the CDR3 is TGCAGTGCTAGAGGGCTCCGGAGTGAAAAACTGTTTTTT.